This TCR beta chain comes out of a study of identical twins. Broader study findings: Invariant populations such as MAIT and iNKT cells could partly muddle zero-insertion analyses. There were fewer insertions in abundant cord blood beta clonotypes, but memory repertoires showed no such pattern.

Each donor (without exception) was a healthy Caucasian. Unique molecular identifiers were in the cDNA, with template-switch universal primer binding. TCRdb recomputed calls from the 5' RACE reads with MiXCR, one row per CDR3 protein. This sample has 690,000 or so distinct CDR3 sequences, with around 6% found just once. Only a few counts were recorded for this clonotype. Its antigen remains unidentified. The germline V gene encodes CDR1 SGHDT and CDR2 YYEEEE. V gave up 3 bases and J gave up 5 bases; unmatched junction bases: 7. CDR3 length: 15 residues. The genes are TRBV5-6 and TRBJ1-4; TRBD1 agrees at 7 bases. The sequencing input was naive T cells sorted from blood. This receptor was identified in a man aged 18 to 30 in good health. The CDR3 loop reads CASSSQQGWNEKLFF. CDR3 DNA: TGTGCCAGCAGCTCTCAACAGGGGTGGAATGAAAAACTGTTTTTT.